A selection of T cell receptor beta chains follows, all from one sample in a study of CD8+ T cells in alopecia areata. Data came from immunoSEQ multiplex PCR; TCRdb stores just in-frame clones and leaves some out. The sample carries approximately 170,000 clones, about 60% recorded once. This specimen was CD4+ T cells sorted from blood, taken at week 4, from a patient treated with tofacitinib. The receptors were sampled from a human donor with alopecia areata. Each CDR3 is given with its conserved first and last residue. The D gene is left open where the match is weak. Some rows have no size entry. The others give once, few or many, or a class for an expanded clone.

>NA|TRBV6-5|TRBJ2-7|NA
TGTGCCAGTGGCCTCTTTTTGGGGGAGCAGTACTTC
CASGLFLGEQYF
>NA|TRBV30|TRBJ1-2|NA
TGTGCCTGGAGTGTCGGGGCCTTGGACTATGGCTACACCTTC
CAWSVGALDYGYTF
>few|TRBV30|TRBJ2-5|NA
TGTGCCTGGAGTGACAGGCCTCAAGAGACCCAGTACTTC
CAWSDRPQETQYF
>NA|TRBV10-3|TRBJ2-3|NA
TGTGCCATCATGGGGACGGAGCGCACAGATACGCAGTATTTT
CAIMGTERTDTQYF
>NA|TRBV29-1|TRBJ1-2|NA
TGCAGCGTTGGGGAATATGGCTACACCTTC
CSVGEYGYTF
>NA|TRBV30|TRBJ2-5|TRBD2
TGTGCCTTGAGCGGGAGGGTCGGAGAGACCCAGTACTTC
CALSGRVGETQYF
>NA|TRBV6-5|TRBJ2-2|NA
TGTGCCACAACGACCAGGAGCGCCGGGGAGCTGTTTTTT
CATTTRSAGELFF
>NA|TRBV5-1|TRBJ2-1|TRBD2
TGCGCCAGCAGCATTAGCGGGAGGGAGCAGTTCTTC
CASSISGREQFF
>few|TRBV29-1|TRBJ1-2|NA
TGCAGCGTTGGAGGCGAGTCGGGTCATGGCTACACCTTC
CSVGGESGHGYTF
>few|TRBV29-1|TRBJ2-1|NA
TGCAGCGTTGAAGATACCACCTACAATGAGCAGTTCTTC
CSVEDTTYNEQFF
>NA|TRBV29-1|TRBJ2-1|NA
TGCAGCGTTCCGGGAAACTCAAACAATGAGCAGTTCTTC
CSVPGNSNNEQFF
>few|TRBV25-1|TRBJ2-1|NA
TGTGCCAGCAGTGCTGACAGCTTTGGCTACAATGAGCAGTTCTTC
CASSADSFGYNEQFF
>NA|TRBV6-6|TRBJ2-7|TRBD1
TGTGCCAGCAGTTACATTATAGGACAGGGTAGCGAGCAGTACTTC
CASSYIIGQGSEQYF
>NA|TRBV30|TRBJ2-7|NA
TGTGCCTGGAGTCCTGAACGGGGACACCAGGCCTACGAGCAGTACTTC
CAWSPERGHQAYEQYF
>NA|TRBV11-2|TRBJ2-1|NA
TGTGCCAGCAGCTTTTACAATGAGCAGTTCTTC
CASSFYNEQFF
>few|TRBV29-1|TRBJ2-3|NA
TGCAGTTCTGGACGGGATTTCACAGATACGCAGTATTTT
CSSGRDFTDTQYF
>NA|TRBV29-1|TRBJ2-5|TRBD2
TGCAGCGTTGGCGGGGGCCAAGAGACCCAGTACTTC
CSVGGGQETQYF
>NA|TRBV6-1|TRBJ2-1|NA
TGTGCCAGCAGTGAATTTGGGGGTAGCTCCTACAATGAGCAGTTCTTC
CASSEFGGSSYNEQFF
>NA|TRBV7-2|TRBJ1-2|NA
TGTGCCAGCAGCTTAGCCCGGACTGGAAACTATGGCTACACCTTC
CASSLARTGNYGYTF
>NA|TRBV5-6|TRBJ1-2|NA
TGTGCCAGCAGCCCCCCAGGGGCTCGGTATGGCTACACCTTC
CASSPPGARYGYTF
>few|TRBV19|TRBJ1-5|TRBD1
TGTGCCAGTAACCCGACAGGGAAGAATCAGCCCCAGCATTTT
CASNPTGKNQPQHF
>NA|TRBV30|TRBJ2-1|TRBD1
TGTGCCTGGACCCGACCGTCCGGGACAGCCAACAATGAGCAGTTCTTC
CAWTRPSGTANNEQFF
>NA|TRBV7-8|TRBJ2-5|NA
TGTGCCAGCAGCTCCGGGGCTGTTACTCGGGAGACCCAGTACTTC
CASSSGAVTRETQYF
>NA|TRBV7-2|TRBJ2-2|TRBD2
TGTGCCAGCAGCCTGGGACTAGCGGTCGATGGGGAGCTGTTTTTT
CASSLGLAVDGELFF
>NA|TRBV18|TRBJ2-5|NA
TGTGCCAGCTCACCACCCAGTATGTCGGAGACCCAGTACTTC
CASSPPSMSETQYF
>NA|TRBV27|TRBJ2-1|TRBD1
TGTGCCAGCAGGGGGGACAGAGACAATGAGCAGTTCTTC
CASRGDRDNEQFF
>NA|TRBV14|TRBJ2-2|NA
TGTGCCAGCAGCCGGGGGTCAGCCGGGGAGCTGTTTTTT
CASSRGSAGELFF
>NA|TRBV30|TRBJ2-3|TRBD1
TGTGCCTGGAGTGCGGGACAGGGGTTGAGCACAGATACGCAGTATTTT
CAWSAGQGLSTDTQYF
>NA|TRBV2|TRBJ2-3|NA
TGTGCCAGCCGGGCCCGGATTAGCACAGATACGCAGTATTTT
CASRARISTDTQYF
>NA|TRBV29-1|TRBJ2-3|TRBD2
TGCAGCCACACTCCAAGCGGGAGAACAGATACGCAGTATTTT
CSHTPSGRTDTQYF
>once|TRBV4-3|TRBJ1-5|NA
TGCGCCAGCAGCCTAGGACAAAATCAGCCCCAGCATTTT
CASSLGQNQPQHF
>NA|TRBV27|TRBJ2-7|NA
TGTGCCAGCAGTCCCAACGAGCAGTACTTC
CASSPNEQYF
>once|TRBV7-2|TRBJ2-7|NA
TGTGCCAGCAGCGGCCAAGGGGGTTTACGAGCGCAGTACTTC
CASSGQGGLRAQYF
>few|TRBV12-5|TRBJ2-1|NA
TGTGCTAGTGGTTTCGGCAGGGGTGAGCAGTTCTTC
CASGFGRGEQFF
>NA|TRBV11-3|TRBJ2-6|NA
TGTGCCAGCAGCTCCAGGACCGGGCAGGCTGGGGCCAACGTCCTGACTTTC
CASSSRTGQAGANVLTF
>NA|TRBV5-1|TRBJ1-2|TRBD1
TGCGCCAGCAGCCTCGGGACAGTCTATGGCTACACCTTC
CASSLGTVYGYTF
>many|TRBV10-2|TRBJ2-6|NA
TGCGCCAGCAGTTACAGCGACTCTGGGGCCAACGTCCTGACTTTC
CASSYSDSGANVLTF
>NA|TRBV7-9|TRBJ1-2|TRBD1
TGTGCCAGCAGCCAAGGGACAGGGGGCGGCTACACCTTC
CASSQGTGGGYTF
>few|TRBV30|TRBJ2-7|NA
TGTGCCTGGAGTAATGGGTTGGTTTACGAGCAGTACTTC
CAWSNGLVYEQYF
>few|TRBV29-1|TRBJ2-1|NA
TGCAGCGGCCTAAAAAATAATGAGCAGTTCTTC
CSGLKNNEQFF
>NA|TRBV6-5|TRBJ2-7|NA
TGTGCCAGCAGTTTTGGACTGGGGCAGTACTTC
CASSFGLGQYF
>once|TRBV2|TRBJ2-7|TRBD2
TGTGCCAGCTCGGGAGGTCCCTACGAGCAGTACTTC
CASSGGPYEQYF